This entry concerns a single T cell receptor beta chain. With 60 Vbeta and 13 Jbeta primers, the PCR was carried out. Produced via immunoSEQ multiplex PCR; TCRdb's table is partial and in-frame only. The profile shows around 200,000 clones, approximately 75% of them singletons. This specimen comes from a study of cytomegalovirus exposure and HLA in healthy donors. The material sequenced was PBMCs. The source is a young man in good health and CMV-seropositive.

DNA of the CDR3: TGTGCCTGGGCTCGGAATGAGCAGTTCTTC. It is translated as CAWARNEQFF. V is TRBV30 and J is TRBJ2-1; D not resolved. CDR1 and CDR2 from the germline V gene are GTSNPN and SVGIG (reference sequence). Trimming removed 5 bases from V and 7 bases from J, with 6 bases in between. The CDR3 has 10 amino acids.